Here is one T cell receptor beta chain with its context. Its antigen remains unidentified. The sample holds no much larger clone one base away, and base qualities are not on file. The data belong to a study of blood T cell repertoires in COVID-19 (dated by TCRdb to the early 2020s). Background on the whole study: Samples from collaborators originated in the United States, Italy and Spain and spanned both the acute and convalescent phases of COVID-19. Deeply sampled blood TCRbeta repertoires from subjects exposed to, actively infected with, or recovered from COVID-19 were included in the dataset. Where available, HLA class I and class II types were obtained from metadata supplied by the sample provider rather than from assay-based typing. The sample metadata nearly always contained a de-identified subject ID, COVID-19 status, age in years and sex. The samples were drawn from two sources: the first 160 participants of the ongoing ImmuneRACE study, and 1,000 to 1,500 subjects contributed by 6 global collaborators. The repertoires were made available in a free public database intended to serve as a resource for research on the immune response to SARS-CoV-2. The prospective study material was composed of cDNA or gDNA derived from T cells, B-cell-depleted T cells, or PBMCs.

Paper-wide results and their limitations: The quantity of clinical and demographic metadata differed by source and by participant and was supplied without curation.

The CDR3 covers 14 residues, taking in both the cysteine and the phenylalanine. The only DNA kept is the CDR3, 42 bases in frame from the first base. Trimming at the junction amounts to 4 bases on V and 8 bases on J, and the germline ends lie 17 bases apart. From the germline V gene, CDR1 is ENHRY and CDR2 is SYGVKD. Participants in the prospective study were enrolled through a virtual design, were aged roughly 18 to 100 years, and lived in 24 United States geographic areas. Cohort assignment in the prospective study relied on participant-reported clinical history from a screening survey and a study questionnaire. In the prospective study, mobile phlebotomists collected whole blood, serum and a nasopharyngeal or oropharyngeal swab from each participant. Prospective study participants could optionally give additional blood draws and questionnaires over an approximately two-month period. Prospective study blood samples were shipped either frozen or at room temperature before DNA extraction.

The immunoSEQ Assay, a bias-controlled multiplex PCR, was used to amplify TCRbeta CDR3 regions from genomic DNA. The authors processed their data as follows. Within the assay, amplification of reference gene primers was used to estimate how many nucleated cells each sample contained. To quantify the absolute abundance of each unique TCRbeta CDR3 rearrangement, sequence reads were collapsed and filtered. For each sample, productive Simpson clonality was calculated by taking the square root of Simpson's diversity index across productive rearrangements. TCRdb took over this immuneACCESS table, retaining in-frame rearrangements with V and J assigned. Such tables are incomplete; in checked studies, under half of the missing clones stem from an unresolved V gene, and the remainder is unexplained. The V and J calls and clone size are taken from that table; D and trimming were inferred from the DNA. For this sample there are about 220,000 clones; 85% to 90% appear just once. Approximately 3.5% of the sample lies in the top ten.

This chain is built from TRBV10-3 and TRBJ1-2, and perhaps TRBD1 as D gene, on 6 matching bases. Sequenced sample: PBMCs or T cells enriched from blood (not recorded which). The clonotype comes from a woman in her late teens or twenties in a cohort exposed to, infected with or recovered from COVID-19 (not recorded which). Here the CDR3 is given as CAISARDTTGGYTF. The DNA reads TGTGCCATCAGTGCCCGGGACACTACGGGAGGCTACACCTTC.